This note documents a single T cell receptor beta chain sequence. As yet, its antigen is unknown. The sample belongs to a study of T cell responses to AZD1222 COVID-19 vaccine. Findings and caveats of the study: Sampled repertoires all dated from after the peak T cell response. Following two doses of AZD1222, Spike-specific TCR breadth and depth rose. The span of vaccine-associated CD4 TCRs extended across spike, with dominance at 160-218 and 743-854.

V lost 2 bases, J lost 0 bases, and 11 bases lay in between. Germline lookup yields CDR1 MNHEY and CDR2 SVGEGT. This CDR3 has 15 amino acids. Assay: immunoSEQ multiplex PCR; the TCRdb copy retains only in-frame clones and omits some. This table holds about 130,000 clones, about 89% found once. The V call is TRBV6-2 or TRBV6-3, the J call TRBJ2-7, with a tentative D call TRBD2 (6 bases). The sample was peripheral blood, taken on day 0 of AZD1222 vaccination. The TCR comes from an adult in good health. The CDR3 coding sequence is TGTGCCAGCAGTTACAGGGACTCCAGCTCCTACGAGCAGTACTTC. Translating it yields CASSYRDSSSYEQYF.